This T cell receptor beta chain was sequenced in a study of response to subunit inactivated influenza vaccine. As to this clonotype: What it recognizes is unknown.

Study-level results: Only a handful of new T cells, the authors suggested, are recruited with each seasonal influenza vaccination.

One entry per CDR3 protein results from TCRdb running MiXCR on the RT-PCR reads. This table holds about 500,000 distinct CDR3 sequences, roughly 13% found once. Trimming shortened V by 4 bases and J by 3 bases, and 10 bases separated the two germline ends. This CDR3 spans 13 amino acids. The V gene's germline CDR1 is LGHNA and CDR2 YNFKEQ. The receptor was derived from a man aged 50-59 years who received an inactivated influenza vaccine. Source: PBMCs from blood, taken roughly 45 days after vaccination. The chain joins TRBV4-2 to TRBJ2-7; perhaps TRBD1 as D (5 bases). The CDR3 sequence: CASSPDSNYEQYF. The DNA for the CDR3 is TGTGCCAGCAGCCCTGACAGTAACTACGAGCAGTACTTC.